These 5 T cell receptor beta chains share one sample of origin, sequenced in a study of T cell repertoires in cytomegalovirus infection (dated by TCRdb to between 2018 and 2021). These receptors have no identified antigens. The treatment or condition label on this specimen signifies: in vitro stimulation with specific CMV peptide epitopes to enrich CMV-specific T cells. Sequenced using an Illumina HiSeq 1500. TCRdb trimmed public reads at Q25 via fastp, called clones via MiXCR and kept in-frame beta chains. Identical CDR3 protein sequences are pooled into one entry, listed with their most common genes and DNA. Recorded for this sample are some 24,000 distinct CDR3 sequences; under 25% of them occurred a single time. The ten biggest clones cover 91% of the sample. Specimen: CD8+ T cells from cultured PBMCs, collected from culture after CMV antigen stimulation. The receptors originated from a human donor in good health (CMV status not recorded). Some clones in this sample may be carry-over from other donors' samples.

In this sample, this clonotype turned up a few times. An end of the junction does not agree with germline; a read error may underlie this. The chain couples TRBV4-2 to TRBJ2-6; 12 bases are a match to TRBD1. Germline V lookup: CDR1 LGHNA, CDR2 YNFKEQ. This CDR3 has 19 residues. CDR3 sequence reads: CASSEEAGTGGGGANVLTF. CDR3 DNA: TGTGCCAGCAGCGAAGAAGCAGGGACAGGGGGCGGTGGGGCCAACGTCCTGACTTTC.

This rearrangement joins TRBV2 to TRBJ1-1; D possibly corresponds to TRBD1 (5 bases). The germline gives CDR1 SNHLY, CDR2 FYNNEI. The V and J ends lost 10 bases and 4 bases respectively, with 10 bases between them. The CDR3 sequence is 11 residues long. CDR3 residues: CATDSATEAFF. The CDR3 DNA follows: TGTGCCACCGACAGTGCCACTGAAGCTTTCTTT.

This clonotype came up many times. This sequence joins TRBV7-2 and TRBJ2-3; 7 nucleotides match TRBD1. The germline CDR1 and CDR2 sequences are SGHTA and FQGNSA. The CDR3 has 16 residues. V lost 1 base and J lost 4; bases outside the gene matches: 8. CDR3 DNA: TGTGCCAGCAGCTTAGGTTTCACAGGGGTCCCAGATACGCAGTATTTT. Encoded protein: CASSLGFTGVPDTQYF.

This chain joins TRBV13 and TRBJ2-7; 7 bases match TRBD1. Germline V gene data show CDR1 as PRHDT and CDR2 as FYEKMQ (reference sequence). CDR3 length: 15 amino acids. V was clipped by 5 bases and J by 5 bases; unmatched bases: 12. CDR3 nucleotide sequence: TGTGCCAGCAGCCACGGCAGGGGGTCTTCCCACGAGCAGTACTTC. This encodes CASSHGRGSSHEQYF. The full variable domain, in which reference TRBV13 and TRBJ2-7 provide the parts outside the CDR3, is AAGVIQSPRHLIKEKRETATLKCYPIPRHDTVYWYQQGPGQDPQFLISFYEKMQSDKGSIPDRFSAQQFSDYHSELNMSSLELGDSALYFCASSHGRGSSHEQYFGPGTRLTVT.

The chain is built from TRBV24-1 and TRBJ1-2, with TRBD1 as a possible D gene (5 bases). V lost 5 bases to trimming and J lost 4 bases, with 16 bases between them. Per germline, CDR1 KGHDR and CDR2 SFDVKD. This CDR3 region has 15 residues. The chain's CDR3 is CATSGGANPIYGYTF. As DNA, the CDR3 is TGTGCCACCAGTGGCGGGGCCAATCCCATCTATGGCTACACCTTC.